This section outlines one T cell receptor beta chain sequence together with its context. Its antigen is unidentified. These data are taken from a study of T cell responses to AZD1222 COVID-19 vaccine. Across the whole study: Some second doses came at about 4 weeks and others at about 12 weeks; these were pooled.

Overall study results and limits: All repertoire sampling was performed exclusively after the peak T cell response.

CDR3 length: 13 amino acids. CDR1 and CDR2 from the germline V gene are SGHTA and FQGTGA. V lost 3 bases and J lost 6; bases outside the gene matches: 3. Method: immunoSEQ multiplex PCR; TCRdb's copy keeps in-frame clones and lacks some. The sample shows about 170,000 clones, around 90% of them seen only once. The sequence was collected from an adult in good health. Sequences were derived from peripheral blood, sampled on day 0 of AZD1222 vaccination. The V and J genes are TRBV7-3 and TRBJ1-1; 8 nucleotides match TRBD1. CDR3 in amino acids: CASSLYRGAEAFF. In nucleotides, the CDR3 is TGTGCCAGCAGCTTGTACAGGGGGGCTGAAGCTTTCTTT.